Each of the 26 T cell receptor beta chains below was sequenced from the same sample in a study of OX40 agonist ivuxolimab in advanced cancers. This table comes from immunoSEQ multiplex PCR, and its TCRdb copy is limited to in-frame clones, with some not included. In the table there are roughly 6,700 clones, 69% of which are singletons. Sequencing used CD4+ or CD8+ T cells sorted from blood, obtained in a trial of the OX40 agonist ivuxolimab. The receptors stem from an adult with an advanced solid tumor such as melanoma, head and neck, liver or kidney cancer.

The rearrangement links TRBV7-8 to TRBJ2-7; D gene uncertain. This CDR3 contains 14 residues. Germline CDR1 and CDR2: SGHVS and FQNEAQ. Trimming left V 1 base short and J 2 bases short, with 9 bases between. The CDR3 DNA follows: TGTGCCAGCAGCTTAGGGTCTTTAACCTACGAGCAGTACTTC. Translating gives CASSLGSLTYEQYF.

This sequence joins TRBV4-3 and TRBJ2-7; a possible D gene is TRBD2 (6 bases). V was clipped by 1 base and J by 4 bases, with 11 bases between them. CDR3 length: 14 amino acids. Germline CDR1 and CDR2: LGHNA and YSLEER. The CDR3 region has the DNA TGCGCCAGCAGCCAAGGGCGGGGTTTGTACGAGCAGTACTTC. Its translation is CASSQGRGLYEQYF.

This clone was observed a few times. The rearrangement uses TRBV9 and TRBJ1-3, with 9 bases lining up with TRBD1. J was trimmed by 0 bases and V by 3 bases; bases with no gene match: 7. The CDR3 extends over 17 amino acids. The germline CDR1 and CDR2 sequences are SGDLS and YYNGEE. CDR3 sequence: CASSARTGATSGNTIYF. CDR3 nucleotides: TGTGCCAGCAGCGCCCGGACAGGGGCTACCTCTGGAAACACCATATATTTT.

In this sample, this clone turned up a few times. The rearrangement joins TRBV19 to TRBJ2-5; maybe TRBD1 (8 bases). From germline, CDR1 is LNHDA and CDR2 SQIVND (reference sequence). This CDR3 is built from 15 residues. The V gene lost 7 bases and the J gene lost 5 bases, with 20 bases spanning the gap. In DNA form, the CDR3 reads TGTGCCAGTACCCTAGCGGACAGGGAAGGTGAGACCCAGTACTTC. Protein: CASTLADREGETQYF.

The chain couples TRBV19 to TRBJ2-1, with D unresolved. V was clipped by 3 bases and J by 2 bases, with 5 bases between them. Germline CDR1 reads LNHDA; CDR2 reads SQIVND (reference sequence). CDR3 length: 13 residues. The CDR3 sequence is CASSIQPYNEQFF. CDR3 sequence (DNA): TGTGCCAGTAGTATTCAACCCTACAATGAGCAGTTCTTC.

This sequence joins TRBV28 and TRBJ2-7; maybe TRBD1 (6 bases). This CDR3 comprises 15 residues. The germline V gene encodes CDR1 MDHEN and CDR2 SYDVKM. V was pared by 3 bases and J by 0 bases, with 12 bases between. The CDR3 region has the DNA TGTGCCAGCAGTTTTGTACAGGGAAGCTCCTACGAGCAGTACTTC. The encoded protein is CASSFVQGSSYEQYF. Together with reference TRBV28 and TRBJ2-7, the CDR3 gives the full variable domain: DVKVTQSSRYLVKRTGEKVFLECVQDMDHENMFWYRQDPGLGLRLIYFSYDVKMKEKGDIPEGYSVSREKKERFSLILESASTNQTSMYLCASSFVQGSSYEQYFGPGTRLTVT.

The V call is TRBV5-6, the J call TRBJ2-1; 12 nucleotides agree with TRBD2. This CDR3 has 15 amino acids. V lost 1 base and J lost 7; bases outside the gene matches: 3. In germline, CDR1 is SGHDT, CDR2 YYEEEE. The CDR3 is CASSLLAGGQNEQFF. The CDR3 DNA is TGTGCCAGCAGCTTGCTAGCGGGGGGGCAGAATGAGCAGTTCTTC.

The CDR3 here is CASSSPTADTQYF. The CDR3 DNA reads as TGTGCCAGCAGCTCTCCGACAGCCGATACGCAGTATTTT. The genes are TRBV11-3 and TRBJ2-3, with TRBD1 as a possible D gene (5 bases). With 4 bases removed from V and 6 bases from J, the gap between germline ends came to 11 bases. The germline CDR1 and CDR2 sequences are SGHNT and YENEEA. The CDR3 sequence is 13 residues long.

The rearrangement uses TRBV11-2 and TRBJ2-2, with 10 bases identical to TRBD1. With 6 bases clipped from V and 6 bases from J, the junction kept 7 bases outside the gene matches. CDR1 is SGHAT and CDR2 is FQNNGV in the germline V gene. The CDR3 contains 15 residues. The CDR3 loop is CASRSGQGSPGELFF. The DNA of the CDR3 is TGTGCCAGCAGGTCGGGACAGGGGTCCCCCGGGGAGCTGTTTTTT.

This rearrangement joins TRBV9 to TRBJ2-1; the D is unclear. The CDR3 is made up of 14 amino acids. From germline, CDR1 is SGDLS and CDR2 YYNGEE. The V and J ends lost 7 bases and 6 bases respectively, with 17 bases between them. The CDR3 DNA follows: TGTGCCAGCGCATCAAGGAGTGGACGCAATGAGCAGTTCTTC. Translating it yields CASASRSGRNEQFF.

The gene calls are TRBV28 and TRBJ1-1; weak D call: TRBD1 (5 bases). Trimming removed 6 bases from V and 4 bases from J, with 15 bases in between. The CDR3 is made up of 14 amino acids. Germline CDR1 reads MDHEN; CDR2 reads SYDVKM. The chain's CDR3 is CASSPGRMSTEAFF. CDR3 sequence (DNA): TGTGCCAGCAGCCCAGGGAGGATGAGCACTGAAGCTTTCTTT.

The chain combines TRBV28 with TRBJ2-3, with D unresolved. The V end was cut by 3 bases, the J end by 2 bases, with 9 bases between. Germline CDR1 MDHEN, CDR2 SYDVKM. The CDR3 has 14 amino acids. Written as DNA, the CDR3 is TGTGCCAGCAGTTTGGGTCGTTACACAGATACGCAGTATTTT. Its protein product is CASSLGRYTDTQYF.

This rearrangement joins TRBV19 to TRBJ1-1; D gene ambiguous. This CDR3 spans 12 amino acids. Germline CDR1 reads LNHDA; CDR2 reads SQIVND (reference sequence). Deletions cut 9 bases from V and 1 base from J, with 9 bases between. CDR3: CASRAGNTEAFF. CDR3 DNA sequence: TGTGCCAGCCGGGCGGGGAACACTGAAGCTTTCTTT.

Written as DNA, the CDR3 is TGTGCCAGCAGCTTAGTCGGGACTCCCACCGGGGAGCTGTTTTTT. Its protein product is CASSLVGTPTGELFF. V and J are TRBV7-6 and TRBJ2-2; D might be TRBD2 (6 bases). Trimming removed 1 base at V and 4 bases at J, with 10 bases between. The CDR3 is 15 amino acids. CDR1 is SGHVS, CDR2 FNYEAQ, per germline.

The gene calls are TRBV11-2 and TRBJ2-7, with a possible D match to TRBD2 (5 bases). V lost 3 bases, J lost 5 bases, and 5 bases lay in between. Germline V CDR1 and CDR2: SGHAT, FQNNGV. The CDR3 is 11 amino acids. The chain's CDR3 is CASSFSDEQYF. CDR3 nucleotides: TGTGCCAGCAGCTTTAGCGACGAGCAGTACTTC.

The V and J genes are TRBV5-1 and TRBJ2-2; D remains unclear. Germline CDR1 is SGHRS and CDR2 is YFSETQ. V lost 2 bases to trimming and J lost 2 bases, with 1 base between them. CDR3 size: 12 residues. The CDR3 DNA reads as TGCGCCAGCAGCTTCAACACCGGGGAGCTGTTTTTT. The encoded protein is CASSFNTGELFF.

The rearrangement uses TRBV19 and TRBJ2-2, with D possibly being TRBD1 (6 bases). The germline V gene has CDR1 LNHDA and CDR2 SQIVND (reference sequence). Trimming took 6 bases from V and 7 from J, leaving 12 bases between them. The CDR3 is 13 amino acids. Written as DNA, the CDR3 is TGTGCCAGTAGGCCACAGGGTAACGGGGAGCTGTTTTTT. Translation gives CASRPQGNGELFF.

The chain couples TRBV10-3 to TRBJ1-5; 9 bases match TRBD1. Germline V gene sequence: CDR1 ENHRY, CDR2 SYGVKD. The CDR3 runs 13 residues. The ends lost 6 bases at V and 5 bases at J; junction bases unmatched: 2. CDR3 DNA: TGTGCCATCAGCCGGACAGGGGATCAGCCCCAGCATTTT. Amino acids: CAISRTGDQPQHF.

The rearrangement links TRBV29-1 to TRBJ2-7; the match to TRBD1 covers 9 bases. This CDR3 comprises 14 residues. Trimming took 7 bases from V and 2 from J; bases not matched to a gene: 9. From germline, CDR1 is SQVTM and CDR2 ANQGSEA. CDR3 amino acids: CSAIQGASAYEQYF. Written as DNA, the CDR3 is TGCAGCGCCATACAGGGGGCAAGCGCCTACGAGCAGTACTTC.

This clone was counted a single time. The chain joins TRBV4-1 to TRBJ2-5, with no clear D. V was clipped by 4 bases and J by 2 bases, with 5 bases between them. Germline V gene data show CDR1 as MGHRA and CDR2 as YSYEKL. The CDR3 totals 12 residues. This CDR3 reads CASSPEQETQYF. For the CDR3, the DNA is TGCGCCAGCAGCCCTGAACAAGAGACCCAGTACTTC.

The chain carries TRBV6-4 and TRBJ1-6, with D possibly being TRBD1 (6 bases). The germline CDR1 and CDR2 sequences are MRHNA and SNTAGT. The CDR3 has 14 amino acids. V lost 2 bases and J 7 bases, leaving 9 bases between the germline ends. The CDR3 sequence is CASSDGGINSPLHF. CDR3 nucleotides: TGTGCCAGCAGTGACGGGGGCATAAATTCACCCCTCCACTTT.

The chain joins TRBV4-1 to TRBJ2-2; D gene unclear. Germline-derived CDR1 and CDR2 are MGHRA and YSYEKL. V was clipped by 1 base and J by 2 bases, with 11 bases between them. The CDR3 contains 16 residues. CDR3 protein: CASSQVQVSNTGELFF. In nucleotides, the CDR3 is TGCGCCAGCAGCCAAGTCCAGGTGTCTAACACCGGGGAGCTGTTTTTT.

This clone occurred a few times. This chain uses TRBV19 with TRBJ1-3; D remains unclear. Per germline, CDR1 LNHDA and CDR2 SQIVND (reference sequence). V was cut by 5 bases and J by 0 bases, with 8 bases left in between. The CDR3 contains 14 residues. The CDR3 bases are TGTGCCAGTAGTCCAATCCTCTCTGGAAACACCATATATTTT. Its protein product is CASSPILSGNTIYF.

The chain employs TRBV4-1 and TRBJ2-2, with TRBD2 identical over 7 bases. J lost 1 base, V lost 4 bases, and 6 bases had no gene match. CDR3 length: 16 amino acids. Germline V gene data show CDR1 as MGHRA and CDR2 as YSYEKL. The CDR3 here is CASSLAASGNTGELFF. CDR3 nucleotides: TGCGCCAGCAGCCTAGCCGCTAGCGGGAACACCGGGGAGCTGTTTTTT.

This chain connects TRBV19 to TRBJ2-1, with D unresolved. Germline loops: CDR1 LNHDA, CDR2 SQIVND (reference sequence). The V gene lost 5 bases and the J gene lost 2 bases, with 7 bases spanning the gap. The CDR3 covers 13 residues. CDR3: CASSGQPYNEQFF. The DNA of the CDR3 is TGTGCCAGTAGTGGCCAGCCCTACAATGAGCAGTTCTTC. The full variable domain, in which reference TRBV19 and TRBJ2-1 provide the parts outside the CDR3, is DGGITQSPKYLFRKEGQNVTLSCEQNLNHDAMYWYRQDPGQGLRLIYYSQIVNDFQKGDIAEGYSVSREKKESFPLTVTSAQKNPTAFYLCASSGQPYNEQFFGPGTRLTVL.

This clone showed up just a few times. The rearrangement joins TRBV28 to TRBJ2-1; 9 nucleotides match TRBD1. The V segment lost 8 bases and the J segment 4 bases; nucleotides outside the gene matches: 6. This CDR3 spans 14 amino acids. Germline values: CDR1 MDHEN, CDR2 SYDVKM. The CDR3 region has the DNA TGTGCCAGCGGGCTAGGGACAGGGTACAATGAGCAGTTCTTC. Translated: CASGLGTGYNEQFF.